This TCR beta chain is from a study of shared clonotypes between healthy human individuals. This CDR3 has 13 amino acids. Germline V CDR1 and CDR2: LNHDA, SQIVND (reference sequence). The ends were cut back, 6 bases at V and 2 bases at J, with 10 bases in the middle. Study-wide findings and caveats: Memory subsets generally showed lower estimated richness than naive subsets.

With regard to this clone: The antigen is not known. At the DNA level, this CDR3 is encoded by other sequences in the same sample as well.

Each cell subset's genomic DNA was divided evenly among several immunoSEQ plates. Generated by immunoSEQ multiplex PCR, the TCRdb table keeps only in-frame clones and is missing some. The sample lists about 1 million clones, about 80% occurring once. Sequenced material: memory CD4+ T cells sorted from blood. Subset meaning: CD45RA-negative fraction. The receptor was derived from a man younger than 30 in good health. The J gene is TRBJ1-2, the V gene TRBV19; D may be TRBD1 (6 bases). This CDR3 reads CASSGQRNYGYTF. In DNA form, the CDR3 reads TGTGCCAGTAGCGGACAGAGGAACTATGGCTACACCTTC.